The clone carrying this T cell receptor (beta chain) came up a few times. Its antigen is currently unknown. This specimen belongs to a study of cytotoxic CD8 clonotypes in ibrutinib-treated CLL. In the study overall: Enrolment comprised 11 relapsed/refractory and over 14 treatment-naive patients; 17 to 18 were IGHV unmutated. Following treatment for a median about 12 months, range 6 to 36, response samples were then taken.

General study findings and limits: Measured clonality at baseline was greater than in age-matched healthy donors and tracked with circulating CD8+ T-cell counts. Among the clonotypes, public ones were uncommon and contracted or held stable on treatment.

Produced via immunoSEQ multiplex PCR; TCRdb's table is partial and in-frame only. The sample records about 300,000 clones, 76% being singletons. This CDR3 contains 12 residues. V was trimmed by 4 bases and J by 2 bases, leaving 6 bases between them. CDR1 is SGHRS, CDR2 YFSETQ, per germline. Source: PBMCs, taken at disease progression, from a patient treated with ibrutinib. The rearrangement uses TRBV5-1 and TRBJ1-2; no reliable D call. The origin of this receptor is a human donor with chronic lymphocytic leukemia. The CDR3 loop reads CASSAANYGYTF. In nucleotides, the CDR3 is TGCGCCAGCAGCGCCGCCAACTATGGCTACACCTTC.